The clone carrying this TCR beta chain was picked up a small number of times. The germline V gene has CDR1 SGHTA and CDR2 FQGNSA. The length of the CDR3 is 12 residues. Trimming left V 5 bases short and J 8 bases short, with 9 bases between. This entry is derived from a study of blood T cells in healthy people across ages. Primers used in a second PCR of about 6 to 11 cycles were a sample-barcoded 5' primer and a J-beta primer mix. The template-switch adaptor was a 5' adaptor with 12 random nucleotides. It tagged each cDNA molecule. TCRdb reprocessed the 5' RACE reads with MiXCR, giving one entry per CDR3 protein. The top ten hold 0.65% to 0.75% of the sample, which has more than 900,000 distinct CDR3 sequences, around 25% seen once. The same sample was also used in a study of T cells of mothers and their children. That source adds: Biologically related mothers and children overlapped slightly more than unrelated pairs, a non-significant difference.

The sequencing input was blood. The clonotype comes from a girl aged 2-10 years in good health. V gene TRBV7-2 combines with J gene TRBJ2-2; D is uncertain. The CDR3 DNA follows: TGTGCCAGCAGCACGGACCTTGGGGAGCTGTTTTTT. Protein product: CASSTDLGELFF.